A single sample gave rise to the 30 T cell receptor beta chains below, sequenced in a study of response to subunit inactivated influenza vaccine. TCRdb itself ran the RT-PCR reads through MiXCR, one entry per CDR3 protein. The sample records about 540,000 distinct CDR3 sequences, around 13% being singletons. Sequenced material: PBMCs from blood, taken about 12 days after vaccination. The receptors shown here come from a man in his forties or fifties who received an inactivated influenza vaccine.

V is TRBV3-1 and J is TRBJ2-7; 9 nucleotides agree with TRBD1. Germline CDR1 is LGHDT and CDR2 is YNNKEL (reference sequence). J lost 5 bases, V lost 7 bases, and 9 bases had no gene match. The CDR3 length is 14 residues. The CDR3 loop reads CASNPDRGSHEQYF. The CDR3 DNA sequence: TGTGCCAGCAACCCGGACAGGGGATCCCACGAGCAGTACTTC.

The chain joins TRBV6-2 or TRBV6-3 to TRBJ2-7, with D possibly being TRBD1 or TRBD2 (5 bases each). In germline, CDR1 is MNHEY, CDR2 SVGEGT. V lost 6 bases to trimming and J lost 3 bases, with 15 bases between them. The CDR3 is made up of 14 amino acids. The CDR3 sequence: CASRRTGTIYEQYF. The CDR3 DNA reads TGTGCCAGCAGGCGAACCGGGACCATCTACGAGCAGTACTTC.

This clonotype showed up just a few times. This chain uses TRBV29-1 with TRBJ2-1, with a weak D call TRBD2 (7 bases). The CDR3 length is 14 residues. The V gene lost 6 bases and the J gene lost 6 bases, with 18 bases spanning the gap. The germline CDR1 and CDR2 sequences are SQVTM and ANQGSEA. The CDR3 loop reads CSVPKGGLTNEQFF. The CDR3 nucleotides are TGCAGCGTCCCAAAGGGGGGGCTAACCAATGAGCAGTTCTTC.

This clonotype showed up many times. The genes are TRBV29-1 and TRBJ2-2; D not resolved. CDR3 size: 12 residues. V dropped 4 bases and J dropped 5 bases, with 8 bases sitting between them. Germline values: CDR1 SQVTM, CDR2 ANQGSEA. The CDR3 spells CSVAWRTGELFF. The CDR3 coding sequence is TGCAGCGTTGCTTGGCGAACCGGGGAGCTGTTTTTT.

J is TRBJ2-7 and V is TRBV5-1; 9 bases match TRBD1. V lost 1 base and J lost 5; bases outside the gene matches: 10. CDR1 SGHRS and CDR2 YFSETQ come from the germline V gene. The CDR3 totals 16 residues. DNA of the CDR3: TGCGCCAGCAGCTTGACAGGGGGCGCCTTAGTCCACGAGCAGTACTTC. Its protein is CASSLTGGALVHEQYF.

The rearrangement links TRBV5-1 to TRBJ1-5; D is undetermined. The CDR3 has 15 residues. CDR1 is SGHRS and CDR2 is YFSETQ in the germline V gene. V lost 5 bases and J 3 bases, leaving 15 bases between the germline ends. The CDR3 sequence: CASSQGPANNQPQHF. In DNA form, the CDR3 reads TGCGCCAGCAGTCAAGGGCCAGCCAACAATCAGCCCCAGCATTTT.

Here the CDR3 DNA reads TGTGCCTGGAGTATTCTGGCGGGGGGAGGAGAGACCCAGTACTTC. Protein: CAWSILAGGGETQYF. The rearrangement uses TRBV30 and TRBJ2-5; 8 bases map to TRBD2. The CDR3 runs to 15 residues. Germline values: CDR1 GTSNPN, CDR2 SVGIG (reference sequence). V lost 2 bases to trimming and J lost 4 bases; unmatched junction nucleotides: 9.

J is TRBJ2-3 and V is TRBV7-2; D is possibly TRBD1 or TRBD2 (6 bases each). This CDR3 comprises 13 residues. V was cut by 4 bases and J by 6 bases, with 11 bases left in between. Germline CDR1 reads SGHTA; CDR2 reads FQGNSA. CDR3 in DNA: TGTGCCAGCAGCTGGGGGGCCAGTGATACGCAGTATTTT. This codes for CASSWGASDTQYF.

This clonotype has a handful of counts. The chain joins TRBV4-2 to TRBJ1-4; unclear D gene. Trimming removed 0 bases from V and 3 bases from J, with 8 bases in between. From germline, CDR1 is LGHNA and CDR2 YNFKEQ. This CDR3 spans 15 amino acids. The CDR3 region has the DNA TGTGCCAGCAGCCAAGATTGGGAGGCTAATGAAAAACTGTTTTTT. Translated: CASSQDWEANEKLFF.

The V call is TRBV20-1, the J call TRBJ2-1, with D unclear. The CDR3 contains 12 residues. The germline gives CDR1 DFQATT, CDR2 SNEGSKA (reference sequence). V was pared by 4 bases and J by 9 bases, with 13 bases between. The CDR3 region has the DNA TGCAGTGCTACCCCGTTAGAGAGTGAGCAGTTCTTC. Translation gives CSATPLESEQFF.

By proportion, this clonotype is medium-sized. The gene calls are TRBV7-9 and TRBJ1-4; tentative D call: TRBD1 (6 bases). Trimming left V 10 bases short and J 5 bases short, with 20 bases between. Germline V gene data show CDR1 as SEHNR and CDR2 as FQNEAQ (reference sequence). The CDR3 is 15 amino acids. CDR3 amino acids: CANTPYRDRNEKLFF. The CDR3 region has the DNA TGTGCCAACACCCCATACAGGGACCGCAATGAAAAACTGTTTTTT.

This chain links TRBV18 with TRBJ2-7; TRBD2 matches at 10 bases. Germline lookup yields CDR1 KGHSH and CDR2 LQKENI. The ends lost 3 bases at V and 1 base at J; junction bases unmatched: 3. CDR3 size: 15 residues. The DNA for the CDR3 is TGTGCCAGCTCACCGGAACTAGCGGGGTCCTACGAGCAGTACTTC. This translates into CASSPELAGSYEQYF.

For the CDR3, the DNA is TGTGCCAGCAGCTCCGGGCACCGCCCTAGCACAGATACGCAGTATTTT. Encoded protein: CASSSGHRPSTDTQYF. V and J are TRBV11-2 and TRBJ2-3, with no clear D. The germline CDR1 and CDR2 sequences are SGHAT and FQNNGV. The length of the CDR3 is 16 residues. V lost 4 bases and J lost 0, with 14 bases in between.

The chain recombines TRBV15 with TRBJ2-7, with a weak D call TRBD2 (6 bases). Trimming left V 4 bases short and J 3 bases short, with 19 bases between. Germline-derived CDR1 and CDR2 are LNHNV and YYDKDF (reference sequence). This CDR3 has 16 residues. DNA for the CDR3: TGTGCCACCAGCATTGGAGTGGGACTGGGAAACTACGAGCAGTACTTC. Translating gives CATSIGVGLGNYEQYF.

This clonotype was counted between two and nine times. The J gene is TRBJ2-1, the V gene TRBV28; D might be TRBD1 or TRBD2, each matching 5 bases. This CDR3 has 11 amino acids. V was cut by 6 bases and J by 10 bases, with 10 bases left in between. Germline values: CDR1 MDHEN, CDR2 SYDVKM. The CDR3 DNA is TGTGCCAGCAGCAGGGACCGCGAGCAGTTCTTC. Its translation: CASSRDREQFF.

This clonotype was detected a few times. The chain is built from TRBV5-1 and TRBJ2-5, with TRBD1 identical over 12 bases. The CDR3 sequence is 16 residues long. The germline gives CDR1 SGHRS, CDR2 YFSETQ. V lost 4 bases, J lost 4 bases, and 8 bases stayed unmatched. This CDR3 reads CASSLGDRGRGETQYF. The CDR3 region has the DNA TGCGCCAGCAGCCTCGGGGACAGGGGGCGCGGAGAGACCCAGTACTTC.

The V and J genes are TRBV4-3 and TRBJ1-2; D gene unclear. With 1 base removed from V and 3 bases from J, the gap between germline ends came to 12 bases. This CDR3 region has 15 residues. Germline V gene lookup returns CDR1 LGHNA and CDR2 YSLEER. The CDR3: CASSQAWPGDYGYTF. In nucleotides, the CDR3 is TGCGCCAGCAGCCAAGCTTGGCCCGGGGACTATGGCTACACCTTC.

A few counts support this clonotype. The rearrangement uses TRBV29-1 and TRBJ1-5; D may be TRBD1 (5 bases). This CDR3 contains 14 residues. Germline CDR1 reads SQVTM; CDR2 reads ANQGSEA. With 6 bases removed from V and 2 bases from J, the gap between germline ends came to 14 bases. The CDR3 spells CSVATGSGNQPQHF. The CDR3 DNA reads as TGCAGCGTCGCAACAGGTTCGGGCAATCAGCCCCAGCATTTT.

This clonotype came up a few times. The gene calls are TRBV5-1 and TRBJ2-7, with a tentative D call TRBD1 (6 bases). Germline CDR1 is SGHRS and CDR2 is YFSETQ. Trimming took 0 bases from V and 3 from J, leaving 10 bases between them. The CDR3 extends over 14 amino acids. CDR3 coding DNA: TGCGCCAGCAGCTTGGTCGGACAGAACTACGAGCAGTACTTC. This gives the protein CASSLVGQNYEQYF.

This clonotype was seen a few times. V usage is TRBV6-2 or TRBV6-3 and J usage is TRBJ2-1; possibly TRBD1 or TRBD2 for D (5 bases each). Germline lookup yields CDR1 MNHEY and CDR2 SVGEGT. The ends were cut back, 4 bases at V and 6 bases at J, with 13 bases in the middle. The CDR3 is 14 residues long. The CDR3 DNA sequence: TGTGCCAGCAGTTCCGTGGCAGGGAGCAATGAGCAGTTCTTC. Translating it yields CASSSVAGSNEQFF.

This clonotype has a handful of counts. The chain recombines TRBV6-5 with TRBJ2-2; the D is unclear. The germline V gene encodes CDR1 MNHEY and CDR2 SVGAGI. The CDR3 totals 14 residues. V was clipped by 5 bases and J by 0 bases, with 7 bases between them. CDR3 amino acids: CASSTPANTGELFF. Written as DNA, the CDR3 is TGTGCCAGCAGTACTCCGGCGAACACCGGGGAGCTGTTTTTT.

The chain carries TRBV29-1 and TRBJ2-1; 10 nucleotides match TRBD2. CDR1 SQVTM and CDR2 ANQGSEA come from the germline V gene. The CDR3 spans 17 residues. V lost 5 bases and J lost 0; bases outside the gene matches: 10. CDR3 region: CSVQVLAGASSYNEQFF. Here the CDR3 DNA reads TGCAGCGTTCAAGTGCTAGCGGGAGCCAGCTCCTACAATGAGCAGTTCTTC.

This clonotype was counted between two and nine times. The V gene is TRBV29-1, the J gene TRBJ2-1, with 13 bases identical to TRBD2. Germline-derived CDR1 and CDR2 are SQVTM and ANQGSEA. The CDR3 spans 16 residues. Trimming cost V 2 bases and J 9 bases; bases outside gene matches: 10. The chain's CDR3 is CSVETLAGGRLLEQFF. The CDR3 region has the DNA TGCAGCGTTGAAACACTAGCGGGGGGGCGGCTGCTTGAGCAGTTCTTC.

V usage is TRBV9 and J usage is TRBJ2-5; TRBD1 matches 7 bases. The germline gives CDR1 SGDLS, CDR2 YYNGEE. The V and J ends lost 2 bases and 5 bases, in that order; junction bases with no gene match: 9. The CDR3 spans 15 residues. CDR3 protein: CASSVWTGLMETQYF. The CDR3 DNA follows: TGTGCCAGCAGCGTTTGGACAGGATTGATGGAGACCCAGTACTTC. The whole variable domain, remainder taken from reference TRBV9 and TRBJ2-5, is DSGVTQTPKHLITATGQRVTLRCSPRSGDLSVYWYQQSLDQGLQFLIQYYNGEERAKGNILERFSAQQFPDLHSELNLSSLELGDSALYFCASSVWTGLMETQYFGPGTRLLVL.

Details on this clonotype: One end of the junction does not line up with germline, which may come from a read error. The chain uses TRBV6-1 and TRBJ2-7; D gene ambiguous. The germline V gene has CDR1 MNHNS and CDR2 SASEGT. The CDR3 runs to 14 residues. The CDR3 here is CASSEDWFSDEQYF. The CDR3 coding sequence is TGTGCCAGCAGTGAAGATTGGTTCTCCGACGAGCAGTACTTC.

The chain couples TRBV5-1 to TRBJ2-1, with D perhaps matching TRBD1 (5 bases). The CDR3 sequence is 14 residues long. V lost 1 base and J 8 bases, leaving 13 bases between the germline ends. Germline V CDR1 and CDR2: SGHRS, YFSETQ. CDR3 loop: CASSLQGPADEQFF. Here the CDR3 DNA reads TGCGCCAGCAGCTTGCAGGGTCCCGCTGATGAGCAGTTCTTC. The full variable domain, rest sourced from reference TRBV5-1 and TRBJ2-1, is KAGVTQTPRYLIKTRGQQVTLSCSPISGHRSVSWYQQTPGQGLQFLFEYFSETQRNKGNFPGRFSGRQFSNSRSEMNVSTLELGDSALYLCASSLQGPADEQFFGPGTRLTVL.

This clonotype has a count of ten or more. The chain links TRBV12-3 or TRBV12-4 to TRBJ2-1; TRBD2 agrees at 11 bases. V lost 3 bases, J lost 4 bases, and 2 bases stayed unmatched. The CDR3 runs 15 residues. This CDR3 is CASSLTSGAYNEQFF. CDR3 bases: TGTGCCAGCAGTTTGACTAGCGGGGCTTACAATGAGCAGTTCTTC.

The chain recombines TRBV19 with TRBJ2-7; 9 bases agree with TRBD1. The CDR3 runs 14 residues. Germline trimming cut 3 bases from V and 4 bases from J; bases unmatched to any gene: 4. Germline loops: CDR1 LNHDA, CDR2 SQIVND (reference sequence). CDR3 DNA sequence: TGTGCCAGTAGTATGTCAGACAGGGGGTACGAGCAGTACTTC. Translation: CASSMSDRGYEQYF.

This clonotype has only a few counts. The chain recombines TRBV15 with TRBJ2-3; D is unresolved. Looked up from germline, CDR1 is LNHNV and CDR2 is YYDKDF (reference sequence). This CDR3 is built from 13 residues. V lost 0 bases and J 5 bases, leaving 6 bases between the germline ends. CDR3 region: CATSRDLGDTQYF. CDR3 in DNA: TGTGCCACCAGCAGAGATCTAGGAGATACGCAGTATTTT.

This clonotype was observed at least ten times. This rearrangement joins TRBV2 to TRBJ2-7; TRBD1 aligns across 7 bases. CDR1 SNHLY and CDR2 FYNNEI come from the germline V gene. The CDR3 has 14 amino acids. V gave up 6 bases and J gave up 0 bases; unmatched junction bases: 5. CDR3 DNA: TGTGCCAGCAGCTCGGACAGGACCTCCTACGAGCAGTACTTC. Amino acids: CASSSDRTSYEQYF.